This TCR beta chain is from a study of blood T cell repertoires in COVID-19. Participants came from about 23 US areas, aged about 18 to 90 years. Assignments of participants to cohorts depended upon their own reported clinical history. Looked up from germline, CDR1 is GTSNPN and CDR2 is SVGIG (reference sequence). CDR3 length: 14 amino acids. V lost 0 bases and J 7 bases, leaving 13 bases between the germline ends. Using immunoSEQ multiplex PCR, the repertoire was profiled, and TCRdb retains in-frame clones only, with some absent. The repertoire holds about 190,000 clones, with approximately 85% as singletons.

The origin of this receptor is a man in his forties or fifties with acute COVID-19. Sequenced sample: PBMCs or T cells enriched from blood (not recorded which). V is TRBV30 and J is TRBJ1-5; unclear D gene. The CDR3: CAWSVRGRWQPQHF. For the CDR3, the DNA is TGTGCCTGGAGTGTACGAGGGCGGTGGCAGCCCCAGCATTTT.